A single T cell receptor (beta chain) is shown here with its context. Its antigen remains unknown. This record comes from a study of early T cells in non-severe SARS-CoV-2 infection. The study, taken as a whole, reports: Anti-spike CD8 specificities were favored by VDJdb matching, whose results missed private and CD4 specificities.

With 5 bases clipped from V and 4 bases from J, the junction kept 6 bases outside the gene matches. Germline CDR1 is LNHNV and CDR2 is YYDKDF (reference sequence). This CDR3 has 14 residues. Unique molecular identifiers tagged individual cDNA molecules. TCRdb itself ran the 5' RACE reads through MiXCR, one entry per CDR3 protein. The sample has over 35,000 distinct CDR3 sequences; around 6.5% are singletons. Sample: whole blood, taken at baseline. This rearrangement joins TRBV15 to TRBJ2-5; the match to TRBD2 covers 8 bases. This clonotype originated in an adult who was a healthcare worker with PCR-confirmed SARS-CoV-2 infection or an uninfected control (not recorded which). The CDR3 nucleotides are TGTGCCACCAGCCCGAGCGGGAGAGGAGAGACCCAGTACTTC. Protein sequence: CATSPSGRGETQYF.